This T cell receptor (beta chain) comes out of a study of cytomegalovirus exposure and HLA in healthy donors. Whole-study results and caveats: Analysis was carried out at a later point, and it linked a missense DCLRE1C variant to TCR beta V- and J-gene trimming. A few chains linked to CMV were shown in vitro to be specific for CMV antigens.

V lost 2 bases, J lost 1 base, and 5 bases stayed unmatched. Germline loops: CDR1 GTSNPN, CDR2 SVGIG (reference sequence). This CDR3 has 15 residues. PCR involved 60 Vbeta and 13 Jbeta primers. The data were produced by immunoSEQ multiplex PCR, yet TCRdb's version contains in-frame clones alone and is incomplete. The sample includes 200,000 or so clones, about 90% of them seen just once. Notes on this clone: Its matching antigen is unknown.

Sequenced material: PBMCs. This clonotype originated in a man aged 25 to 45 in good health and CMV-seronegative. This chain uses TRBV30 with TRBJ1-3, with 7 bases fitting TRBD1. The CDR3 sequence is CAWSHDRASGNTIYF. CDR3 coding DNA: TGTGCCTGGAGTCACGACAGGGCGTCTGGAAACACCATATATTTT.